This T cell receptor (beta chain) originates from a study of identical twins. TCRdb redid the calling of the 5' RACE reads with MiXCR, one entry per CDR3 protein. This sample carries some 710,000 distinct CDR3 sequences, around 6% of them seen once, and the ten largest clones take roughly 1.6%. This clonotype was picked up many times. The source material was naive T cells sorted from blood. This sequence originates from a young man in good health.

The CDR3 here is CSVGGRSYEQYF. Written as DNA, the CDR3 is TGCAGCGTTGGCGGCAGGTCCTACGAGCAGTACTTC. The J gene is TRBJ2-7, the V gene TRBV29-1; the D is unclear. The V gene lost 4 bases and the J gene lost 1 base, with 8 bases spanning the gap. CDR3 length equals 12 residues. Germline V lookup: CDR1 SQVTM, CDR2 ANQGSEA.